Sequencing of this T cell receptor (beta chain) was carried out in a study of T cell repertoires in cytomegalovirus infection. TCRdb reprocessed the reads with MiXCR, giving one entry per CDR3 protein. This table has 150,000 or so distinct CDR3 sequences, roughly a third appearing once. The CDR3 contains 13 residues. Germline CDR1 is SGHAT and CDR2 is FQDESV (reference sequence). J lost 8 bases, V lost 1 base, and 2 bases had no gene match. In this sample, this clonotype turned up many times. The target antigen is unknown. This receptor was obtained from a human donor in good health (CMV status not recorded). Some clones in this sample may be carry-over from other donors' samples. This sequence joins TRBV11-1 and TRBJ2-1; 7 positions match TRBD2. The source material was CD8+ T cells from cultured PBMCs, sampled from culture after CMV antigen stimulation. CDR3 sequence: CASSLGGGDEQFF. The CDR3 coding sequence is TGTGCCAGCAGCTTAGGTGGGGGGGATGAGCAGTTCTTC.